The 10 T cell receptor beta chains given below trace back to one sample, sequenced in a study of T-cell memory formation after mild COVID-19. TCRdb used MiXCR to reprocess the 5' RACE reads, holding one entry per CDR3 protein. The table has under 150,000 distinct CDR3 sequences, roughly 20% seen once. Sequenced sample: PBMCs or a T cell subset sorted from them (not recorded which). The receptors come from a man between 18 and 29 years old who had mild COVID-19 (a few samples of this study predate the infection). Cell type and time point are not known.

This clonotype turned up a few times. The J gene is TRBJ2-1, the V gene TRBV7-9, with D possibly being TRBD2 (7 bases). The CDR3 has 18 residues. Germline values: CDR1 SEHNR, CDR2 FQNEAQ (reference sequence). Trimming stripped 5 bases from V and 0 bases from J, with 20 bases between. CDR3 residues: CASSPGVAGEVSYNEQFF. Here the CDR3 DNA reads TGTGCCAGCAGCCCAGGGGTCGCGGGGGAGGTCTCCTACAATGAGCAGTTCTTC.

J is TRBJ2-3 and V is TRBV9; D is possibly TRBD2 (5 bases). The CDR3 has 16 residues. V was shortened by 3 bases and J by 2 bases, with 16 bases between the two germline ends. Germline CDR1 reads SGDLS; CDR2 reads YYNGEE. The CDR3 DNA sequence: TGTGCCAGCAGCGGTGGACTGTCTACTTTCACAGATACGCAGTATTTT. Translation gives CASSGGLSTFTDTQYF.

A few counts support this clonotype. The chain couples TRBV4-2 to TRBJ2-7, with unresolved D. CDR3 length: 12 residues. With 1 base removed from V and 5 bases from J, the gap between germline ends came to 6 bases. CDR1 is LGHNA and CDR2 is YNFKEQ in the germline V gene. The CDR3 coding sequence is TGTGCCAGCAGCCAAGGCAGGAACGAGCAGTACTTC. Its protein is CASSQGRNEQYF.

This clonotype was counted between two and nine times. This chain joins TRBV7-3 and TRBJ2-2; a weak D match, TRBD2 (6 bases). The germline V gene encodes CDR1 SGHTA and CDR2 FQGTGA. V was shortened by 5 bases and J by 4 bases, with 23 bases between the two germline ends. The CDR3 length is 18 residues. This chain's CDR3 is CASSPSAYSGTATGELFF. As DNA, the CDR3 is TGTGCCAGCAGCCCCTCCGCTTATAGCGGAACCGCCACCGGGGAGCTGTTTTTT.

This clonotype was picked up many times. The rearrangement links TRBV6-5 to TRBJ2-5; a possible D gene is TRBD1 (6 bases). Germline CDR1 MNHEY, CDR2 SVGAGI. Trimming took off 0 bases at V and 1 base at J, with 15 bases between the two ends. This CDR3 region has 17 residues. This chain's CDR3 is CASSYSQGRGPQETQYF. The CDR3 DNA follows: TGTGCCAGCAGTTACTCACAGGGTCGGGGCCCCCAAGAGACCCAGTACTTC.

This rearrangement joins TRBV5-5 to TRBJ1-6; possibly TRBD1 for D (5 bases). This CDR3 has 11 residues. The ends were cut back, 4 bases at V and 15 bases at J, with 11 bases in the middle. Germline loops: CDR1 SGHKS, CDR2 YYEKEE (reference sequence). The CDR3 DNA sequence: TGTGCCAGCAGCGGGGGTTGGGTCCTCCACTTT. As protein: CASSGGWVLHF.

This clonotype turned up a few times. The rearrangement joins TRBV27 to TRBJ1-6; the D is unclear. V was trimmed by 4 bases and J by 4 bases, leaving 11 bases between them. This CDR3 contains 15 residues. CDR1 and CDR2 (germline): MNHEY, SMNVEV (reference sequence). CDR3 amino acids: CASSWSTGYNSPLHF. DNA of the CDR3: TGTGCCAGCAGTTGGTCGACGGGGTATAATTCACCCCTCCACTTT.

There are a few counts of this clonotype. The chain is built from TRBV7-2 and TRBJ1-1, with a weak D call TRBD1 (5 bases). With 1 base removed from V and 1 base from J, the gap between germline ends came to 13 bases. Germline CDR1 SGHTA, CDR2 FQGNSA. The CDR3 has 16 residues. CDR3 sequence: CASSLGLQGRNTEAFF. The CDR3 bases are TGTGCCAGCAGCTTAGGGCTGCAGGGCCGGAACACTGAAGCTTTCTTT.

V usage is TRBV19 and J usage is TRBJ1-1, with D uncertain. Germline CDR1 is LNHDA and CDR2 is SQIVND (reference sequence). This CDR3 has 15 residues. V lost 3 bases, J lost 1 base, and 12 bases lay in between. CDR3 amino acids: CASSILRVRNTEAFF. DNA of the CDR3: TGTGCCAGTAGTATTCTTCGGGTAAGGAACACTGAAGCTTTCTTT.

This clonotype was seen a handful of times. The chain combines TRBV12-3 or TRBV12-4 with TRBJ2-1; the match to TRBD2 covers 8 bases. V was pared by 3 bases and J by 10 bases, with 11 bases of the junction left unmatched. The CDR3 is made up of 15 amino acids. The CDR3 DNA reads as TGTGCCAGCAGTTTCGGCGGGGGGTCCCTCGCGGAGCAGTTCTTC. Residues: CASSFGGGSLAEQFF.